These 10 T cell receptor beta chains originate from one sample sequenced in a study of OX40 agonist ivuxolimab in advanced cancers. Some clones are missing from TCRdb's copy, which holds only in-frame ones; the method was immunoSEQ multiplex PCR. The table records more than 45,000 clones, approximately 84% of them present only once. Specimen: CD4+ or CD8+ T cells sorted from blood, collected in a trial of the OX40 agonist ivuxolimab. These receptors all stem from an adult with an advanced solid tumor such as melanoma, head and neck, liver or kidney cancer.

V and J are TRBV4-3 and TRBJ2-3, with D perhaps matching TRBD1 (8 bases). Germline loops: CDR1 LGHNA, CDR2 YSLEER. Between the trimmed V and J ends, which lost 2 bases and 2 bases, there was a span of 17 bases. The CDR3 length is 17 residues. The CDR3 spells CASSQHRGGTHTDTQYF. DNA for the CDR3: TGCGCCAGCAGCCAACACAGGGGGGGGACTCACACAGATACGCAGTATTTT.

CDR3 sequence: CASEAEPGNQPQHF. In DNA, the CDR3 is TGTGCCAGCGAGGCCGAACCTGGCAATCAGCCCCAGCATTTT. The chain recombines TRBV21-1 with TRBJ1-5. TRBV21-1 is a documented pseudogene. This CDR3 spans 14 amino acids.

This clone was seen a single time. The chain is built from TRBV30 and TRBJ1-5, with 8 positions matching TRBD1. Unmatched junction bases numbered 3, after V lost 0 bases and J lost 2 bases. This CDR3 is 15 amino acids long. CDR1 is GTSNPN, CDR2 SVGIG, per germline (reference sequence). The CDR3, as DNA: TGTGCCTGGAGTGTACAGGGGGGGGGCAATCAGCCCCAGCATTTT. Its protein is CAWSVQGGGNQPQHF.

This clone was detected a few times. The rearrangement joins TRBV9 to TRBJ1-2; TRBD1 matches 7 bases. The germline V gene has CDR1 SGDLS and CDR2 YYNGEE. V gave up 2 bases and J gave up 8 bases; unmatched junction bases: 3. The CDR3 spans 12 residues. CDR3 coding DNA: TGTGCCAGCAGCGTTACAGGGGAAGGCTACACCTTC. Protein: CASSVTGEGYTF.

V usage is TRBV6-6 and J usage is TRBJ2-5; D gene ambiguous. Germline assignment: CDR1 MNHNY and CDR2 SVGAGI (reference sequence). This CDR3 contains 13 residues. Trimming left V 7 bases short and J 1 base short, with 10 bases between. This CDR3 reads CASTPDAQETQYF. The CDR3 DNA follows: TGTGCCAGCACCCCCGACGCCCAAGAGACCCAGTACTTC.

The V gene is TRBV30, the J gene TRBJ2-7; TRBD2 matches 7 bases. The CDR3 contains 15 residues. Trimming removed 0 bases from V and 2 bases from J; junction bases left unmatched: 7. Per germline, CDR1 GTSNPN and CDR2 SVGIG (reference sequence). CDR3 region: CAWSVREVTAYEQYF. The CDR3 DNA reads as TGTGCCTGGAGTGTTCGGGAGGTTACCGCCTACGAGCAGTACTTC.

This clone was picked up one time. CDR3 residues: CASSLDGTNGYTF. The DNA for the CDR3 is TGCGCCAGCAGCTTGGATGGGACAAATGGCTACACCTTC. V and J are TRBV5-1 and TRBJ1-2, with D possibly matching TRBD1 (6 bases). The germline V and J ends were trimmed by 0 bases and 6 bases, with 9 bases remaining between them. The CDR3 is made up of 13 amino acids. Germline values: CDR1 SGHRS, CDR2 YFSETQ. Looking up the rest from reference TRBV5-1 and TRBJ1-2 gives the full variable domain: KAGVTQTPRYLIKTRGQQVTLSCSPISGHRSVSWYQQTPGQGLQFLFEYFSETQRNKGNFPGRFSGRQFSNSRSEMNVSTLELGDSALYLCASSLDGTNGYTFGSGTRLTVV.

The chain is built from TRBV19 and TRBJ2-3; D may be TRBD1 or TRBD2 (6 bases each). This CDR3 spans 13 amino acids. Looked up from germline, CDR1 is LNHDA and CDR2 is SQIVND (reference sequence). The V end was cut by 7 bases, the J end by 9 bases, with 17 bases between. This chain's CDR3 is CASNGQTRVTQYF. The CDR3, as DNA: TGTGCCAGTAACGGACAGACTAGGGTCACGCAGTATTTT.

V and J are TRBV2 and TRBJ2-3, with TRBD2 as a possible D gene (5 bases). This CDR3 has 14 amino acids. Germline V CDR1 and CDR2: SNHLY, FYNNEI. V was trimmed by 7 bases and J by 3 bases, leaving 14 bases between them. The CDR3 region is CASTPARGTDTQYF. The DNA for the CDR3 is TGTGCCAGCACCCCCGCTCGGGGTACAGATACGCAGTATTTT.

The rearrangement uses TRBV23-1 and TRBJ2-3; 8 bases match TRBD1. TRBV23-1 is an open reading frame whose function is uncertain. Losses at the gene ends were 0 bases for V and 1 base for J; bases not matched to a gene: 0. This CDR3 is 15 amino acids long. The CDR3 protein is CASSQSDRGTDTQYF. CDR3 nucleotides: TGCGCCAGCAGTCAATCGGACAGGGGCACAGATACGCAGTATTTT.